This T cell receptor (beta chain) was identified during a study of identical twins. General study points: Sequences that were beta out-of-frame showed weaker excess twin sharing. Models underpredicted monozygotic twin sharing of out-of-frame TCR alpha.

Germline V gives CDR1 DFQATT, CDR2 SNEGSKA (reference sequence). CDR3 length: 14 amino acids. Trimming took off 3 bases at V and 10 bases at J, with 21 bases between the two ends. This clonotype has only a few counts. The target antigen is unknown. Template switching added a universal primer site; cDNA carried unique molecular identifiers. TCRdb reprocessed the 5' RACE reads via MiXCR and lists one record per CDR3 protein. The top ten clones hold 0.98% of a sample with 690,000 or so distinct CDR3 sequences, roughly 8% of them seen once. These data were also reused for a study on yellow fever vaccine responses in identical twins.

The TCR originated in a woman between 18 and 29 years old in good health. Material for sequencing was PBMCs. This sequence joins TRBV20-1 and TRBJ1-1; possible D gene TRBD1, 6 bases. CDR3 bases: TGCAGTGCTAGGATCCGGGACATTGTTTTCGCAGCTTTCTTT. It is translated as CSARIRDIVFAAFF.